This T cell receptor (beta chain) was found in a study of T cell repertoires in cytomegalovirus infection (dated by TCRdb to between 2018 and 2020). Regarding the study in general: Donor HLA type was relevant to the analysis, because carriage of CMV infection together with the matching HLA type was indicated by public TCR beta signatures. The paper as a whole reports these results and caveats: In both this cohort and an independent cohort of some 350 donors, the cumulative frequency of public TCR beta family members distinguished carriers of CMV infection plus the relevant HLA type. In the ex vivo response, HLA-C-restricted CMV-specific TCR beta clonotypes were dominant, and in two of eight donors the single most frequent clonotype came from this HLA-C-restricted group.

The germline V gene sets CDR1 to SGHTA and CDR2 to FQGNSA. V drops 5 bases and J drops 8 bases, leaving 15 bases in between. CDR3 length: 13 amino acids, cysteine to phenylalanine. The entry retains the CDR3 DNA only, 39 bases that are in frame from base 1. At least ten counts were recorded for this clonotype. The antigen it binds to is not known. Qualities for individual bases were not recorded, and no much larger clone is one base off. The data were produced on an Illumina HiSeq 1500. Clones were called with MiXCR by TCRdb after fastp trimmed the public reads at Q25, and only in-frame beta chains were retained. Merged by CDR3 protein, the rows form single entries marked with the most common genes and DNA. In this sample the table shows 250,000 to 350,000 distinct CDR3 sequences, roughly a quarter of which occur a single time. Approximately 14% of the sample is held by the ten biggest clonotypes.

The sample consisted of PBMCs. The clonotype was recovered from a human donor in good health (CMV status not recorded). Some clones in this sample may be carry-over from other donors' samples. Here the chain combines TRBV7-2 and TRBJ1-2; a weak D assignment points to TRBD1 (5 bases agree). The sequenced DNA is TGTGCCAGCAGCATAGACAGATCAGAGGGCTACACCTTC. Its translation is CASSIDRSEGYTF. Where the CDR3 stops, the reference TRBV7-2 and TRBJ1-2 genes take over; the full variable domain is GAGVSQSPSNKVTEKGKDVELRCDPISGHTALYWYRQSLGQGLEFLIYFQGNSAPDKSGLPSDRFSAERTGGSVSTLTIQRTQQEDSAVYLCASSIDRSEGYTFGSGTRLTVV.